The T cell receptor beta chain described here comes from a study of brain T cells in children with intractable seizures. Study-wide results and limits: Patients' HCMV serostatus was unknown; virus specificity rests on CDR3 similarity alone. Clones missing pre-surgery may reflect undersampling of that blood sample.

Points on this clone: Antigen specificity is unknown.

Assay: immunoSEQ multiplex PCR; the TCRdb copy retains only in-frame clones and omits some. This sample has approximately 330,000 clones; roughly 93% occur once, and the top ten carry under 7%. Noted time point: blood from clinic visit 5 months post-surgery; TSC patient then seizure free. The V end lost 6 bases, the J end lost 3 bases, and 16 bases lay between the germline ends. This CDR3 comprises 15 residues. Germline V gene data show CDR1 as MNHEY and CDR2 as SVGAGI. The sequenced sample was peripheral blood, obtained 4 to 6 months after surgery. The chain links TRBV6-5 to TRBJ2-3; D is unclear. This clonotype was obtained from a boy less than two years old with tuberous sclerosis and intractable seizures. The CDR3 bases are TGTGCCAGCAGGAGTATAACCAGTCCGACAGATACGCAGTATTTT. It is translated as CASRSITSPTDTQYF.